Here is one TCR beta chain with its context. Its antigen is still unknown. No qualities accompany the bases; no much larger clone lies one base away. These data come from a study of CD8 T cells in ankylosing spondylitis (dated by TCRdb to 2016 to 2017). Some background on the complete study: The study profiled T cell receptor beta repertoires in healthy donors and ankylosing spondylitis patients to find disease-linked TCR variants. Samples of peripheral blood were taken, and for ankylosing spondylitis patients, synovial fluid was collected as well. The whole study cohort included 90 to 120 healthy donors and roughly 24 ankylosing spondylitis patients.

At the junction V is shortened by 4 bases and J by 8 bases, with 15 bases in between. The CDR3 numbers 14 residues from cysteine through phenylalanine. Only the CDR3 region is kept as DNA, spanning 42 bases read in frame from base 1. From the germline V gene, CDR1 is SGHTA and CDR2 is FQGTGA. TCRdb names Illumina HiSeq 2500 as the instrument used. Quantitative 5'-RACE with molecular barcodes was used to prepare TCR beta libraries. The paper's data handling went like this. A new computational method based on a probabilistic model of VDJ rearrangement was used to identify disease-linked TCR variants. TCRdb reworked the public reads: Q25 trimming with fastp, MiXCR clone assembly, productive beta chains retained. Every CDR3 protein is listed once, alongside the most common genes and DNA of its rows. These V and J calls are TCRdb output, not the study's own analysis. A total of roughly 370,000 distinct CDR3 sequences appear in this sample, 20% to 25% of them only once. The biggest ten clones account for roughly a sixth of the sample.

The paper as a whole reports these results and caveats: The disease-linked clones had a CD8+ phenotype and were found at relatively low frequencies in peripheral blood. Blood from ankylosing spondylitis patients appeared to be characterized by a TCR beta motif made up of several highly homologous amino acid variants. Some of the motif variants had been reported before in the synovial fluid and blood of reactive arthritis patients, a finding that suggests common disease-initiation mechanisms. According to the report, matched synovial fluid samples from ankylosing spondylitis patients were significantly enriched for the disease-linked clones.

This sequence originates from a male donor with ankylosing spondylitis. The specimen sequenced was blood, either unsorted or a sorted T cell fraction (not recorded which). The chain couples TRBV7-3 to TRBJ2-1; a tentative D match to TRBD2 spans 7 bases. The DNA sequence is given as TGTGCCAGCAGCTCTGGGGGGGCGCCCTATGAGCAGTTCTTC. This encodes CASSSGGAPYEQFF.